The 2 T cell receptor beta chains listed next were all sequenced from one sample in a study of beta chain features in type 1 diabetes. Their antigen targets remain unknown. Broader study findings: TCRB CDR3s from Type 1 diabetes patients were moderately but significantly shorter in all four CD4+ subsets.

Every bit of the isolated RNA underwent reverse transcription, so sequencing read expressed TCRB transcripts. Some clones are missing from TCRdb's copy, which holds only in-frame ones; the method was immunoSEQ multiplex PCR. The top ten clones hold about 1.1% of a sample with tens of thousands of clones, roughly two thirds of them seen once. Sequencing input: stem cell memory CD4+ T cells from blood. These receptors all stem from a woman aged 40 to 50 with type 1 diabetes.

J is TRBJ1-5 and V is TRBV6-1; no reliable D call. Germline CDR1 MNHNS, CDR2 SASEGT. CDR3 length equals 14 residues. Trimming removed 8 bases at V and 0 bases at J, with 11 bases between. CDR3 in amino acids: CASVTVFSNQPQHF. The DNA for the CDR3 is TGTGCCAGCGTAACGGTCTTTAGCAATCAGCCCCAGCATTTT.

V and J are TRBV4-2 and TRBJ2-7, with 11 bases that match TRBD1. Germline V gives CDR1 LGHNA, CDR2 YNFKEQ. The J segment lost 2 bases and the V segment lost 2 bases, leaving 5 bases of the junction unmatched. This CDR3 is 16 amino acids long. The CDR3 sequence is CASSQTRDRGTYEQYF. In DNA, the CDR3 is TGTGCCAGCAGCCAAACCCGGGACAGGGGGACCTACGAGCAGTACTTC.